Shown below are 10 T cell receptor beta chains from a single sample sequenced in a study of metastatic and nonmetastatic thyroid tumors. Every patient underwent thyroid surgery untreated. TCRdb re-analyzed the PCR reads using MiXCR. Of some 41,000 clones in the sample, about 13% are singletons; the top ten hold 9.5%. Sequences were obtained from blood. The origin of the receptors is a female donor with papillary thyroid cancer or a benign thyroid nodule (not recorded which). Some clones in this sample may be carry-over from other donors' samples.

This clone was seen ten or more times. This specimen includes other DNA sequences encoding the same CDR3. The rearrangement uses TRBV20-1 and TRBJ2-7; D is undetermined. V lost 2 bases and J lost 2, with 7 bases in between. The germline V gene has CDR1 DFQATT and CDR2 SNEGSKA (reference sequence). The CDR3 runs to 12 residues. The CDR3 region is CSARMGAYEQYF. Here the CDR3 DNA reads TGCAGTGCTAGAATGGGTGCCTACGAGCAGTACTTC.

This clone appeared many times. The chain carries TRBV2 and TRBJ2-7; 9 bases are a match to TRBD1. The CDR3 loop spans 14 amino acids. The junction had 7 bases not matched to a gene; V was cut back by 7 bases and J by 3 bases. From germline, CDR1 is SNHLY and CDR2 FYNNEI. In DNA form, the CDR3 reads TGTGCCAGCAACGGACAGGGGAATATCTACGAGCAGTACTTC. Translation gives CASNGQGNIYEQYF.

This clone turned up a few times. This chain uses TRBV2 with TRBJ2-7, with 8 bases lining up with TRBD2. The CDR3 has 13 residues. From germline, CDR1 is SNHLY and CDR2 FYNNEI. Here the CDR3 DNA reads TGTACCACCAAGGGACTAGGATCCTACGAGCAGTACTTC. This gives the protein CTTKGLGSYEQYF.

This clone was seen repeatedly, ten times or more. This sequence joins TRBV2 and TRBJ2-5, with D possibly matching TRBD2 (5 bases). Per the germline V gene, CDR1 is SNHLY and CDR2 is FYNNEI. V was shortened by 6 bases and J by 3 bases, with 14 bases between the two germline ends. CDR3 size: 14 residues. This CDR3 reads CASRNPMREETQYF. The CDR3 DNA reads TGTGCCAGCAGGAATCCCATGAGGGAAGAGACCCAGTACTTC.

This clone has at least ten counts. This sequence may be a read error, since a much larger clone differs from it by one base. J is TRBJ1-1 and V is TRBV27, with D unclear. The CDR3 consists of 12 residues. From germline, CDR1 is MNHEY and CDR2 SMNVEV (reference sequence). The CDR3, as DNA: TGTGCCAGCAGTCACGCCACCACTGAAGCTTCCTTT. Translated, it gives CASSHATTEASF.

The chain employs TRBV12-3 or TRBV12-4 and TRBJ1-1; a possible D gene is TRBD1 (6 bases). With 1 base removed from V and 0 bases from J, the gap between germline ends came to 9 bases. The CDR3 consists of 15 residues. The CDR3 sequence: CASSLVRGVNTEAFF. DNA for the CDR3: TGTGCCAGCAGTTTAGTAAGGGGGGTGAACACTGAAGCTTTCTTT.

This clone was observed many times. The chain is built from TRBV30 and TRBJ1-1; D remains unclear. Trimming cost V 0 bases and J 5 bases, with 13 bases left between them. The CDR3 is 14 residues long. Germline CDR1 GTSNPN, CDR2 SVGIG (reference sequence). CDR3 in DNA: TGTGCCTGGAGTGTGAAAGCGTTGAGGACTGAAGCTTTCTTT. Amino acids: CAWSVKALRTEAFF.

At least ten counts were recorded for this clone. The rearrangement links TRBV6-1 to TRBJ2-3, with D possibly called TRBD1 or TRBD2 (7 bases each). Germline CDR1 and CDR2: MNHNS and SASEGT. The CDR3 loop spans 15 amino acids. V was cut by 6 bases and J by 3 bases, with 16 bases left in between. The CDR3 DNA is TGTGCCAGCAGCCCCAGACAGGGAGGGACAGATACGCAGTATTTT. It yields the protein CASSPRQGGTDTQYF.

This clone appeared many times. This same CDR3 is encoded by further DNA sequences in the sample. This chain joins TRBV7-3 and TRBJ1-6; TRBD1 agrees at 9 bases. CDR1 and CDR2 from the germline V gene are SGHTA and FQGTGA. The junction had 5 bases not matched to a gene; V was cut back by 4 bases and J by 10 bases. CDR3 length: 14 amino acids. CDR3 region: CASSSGTGQSPLHF. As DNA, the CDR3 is TGTGCCAGCAGCTCCGGGACAGGGCAATCACCCCTCCACTTT.

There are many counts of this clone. CDR3 sequence: CATSLQTSSYNEQFF. The DNA of the CDR3 is TGTGCCACCAGCCTACAGACTAGCTCCTACAATGAGCAGTTCTTC. The gene calls are TRBV24-1 and TRBJ2-1, with a weak D call TRBD2 (6 bases). The CDR3 contains 15 residues. V lost 7 bases to trimming and J lost 0 bases, with 12 bases between them. The V gene's germline CDR1 is KGHDR and CDR2 SFDVKD.